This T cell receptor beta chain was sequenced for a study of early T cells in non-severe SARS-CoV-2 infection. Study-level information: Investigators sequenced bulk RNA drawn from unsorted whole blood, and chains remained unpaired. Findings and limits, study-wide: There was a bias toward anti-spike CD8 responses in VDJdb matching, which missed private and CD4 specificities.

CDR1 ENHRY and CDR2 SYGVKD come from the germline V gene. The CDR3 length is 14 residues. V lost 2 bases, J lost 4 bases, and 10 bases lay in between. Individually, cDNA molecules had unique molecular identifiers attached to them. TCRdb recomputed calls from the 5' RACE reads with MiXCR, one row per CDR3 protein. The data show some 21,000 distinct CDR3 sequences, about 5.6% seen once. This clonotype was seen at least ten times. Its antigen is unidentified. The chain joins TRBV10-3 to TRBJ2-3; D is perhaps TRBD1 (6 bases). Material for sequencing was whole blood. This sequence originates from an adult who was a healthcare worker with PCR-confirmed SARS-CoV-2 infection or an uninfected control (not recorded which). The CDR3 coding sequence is TGTGCCATCAGTGAGGCAGGGGAGCCAGATACGCAGTATTTT. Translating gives CAISEAGEPDTQYF.